A single sample gave rise to the 21 T cell receptor beta chains below, sequenced in a study of beta chain features in type 1 diabetes. These receptors are not linked to any known antigen. Study results and limitations: Shortening that was moderate but significant affected the TCRB CDR3s of Type 1 diabetes patients in all four CD4+ subsets.

The whole isolated RNA underwent reverse transcription, so sequencing captured expressed TCRB transcripts. Data came from immunoSEQ multiplex PCR; TCRdb stores just in-frame clones and leaves some out. The sample includes about 700,000 clones, 13% of them seen just once. Input material: naive CD4+ T cells from blood. The receptors stem from a man aged 18-30 years with type 1 diabetes.

A few counts support this clone. The J gene is TRBJ1-2, the V gene TRBV2; no firm D call. V shed 6 bases and J shed 4 bases, with 15 bases lying between them. The CDR3 contains 14 residues. Per germline, CDR1 SNHLY and CDR2 FYNNEI. The CDR3, as DNA: TGTGCCAGCAGCGCGATAGTACTCGGCTATGGCTACACCTTC. This codes for CASSAIVLGYGYTF.

In this sample, this clone turned up a few times. The chain joins TRBV7-9 to TRBJ2-5, with 8 bases lining up with TRBD2. Germline V CDR1 and CDR2: SEHNR, FQNEAQ (reference sequence). V dropped 5 bases and J dropped 0; count of bases not matched to a gene: 2. This CDR3 region has 14 residues. The CDR3 sequence is CASSLRGDQETQYF. The DNA for the CDR3 is TGTGCCAGCAGCCTGCGGGGGGACCAAGAGACCCAGTACTTC.

V is TRBV30 and J is TRBJ2-5; 9 bases match TRBD1. The end of the DNA fits TRBJ2-7 better, so the J call may be wrong. Germline V gene data show CDR1 as GTSNPN and CDR2 as SVGIG (reference sequence). The length of the CDR3 is 17 residues. This CDR3 reads CAWSSGQGMPSSYEQYF. In DNA, the CDR3 is TGTGCCTGGAGTTCTGGACAGGGGATGCCGAGCTCCTACGAGCAGTACTTC.

This clone has a handful of counts. The chain combines TRBV7-9 with TRBJ1-1; D is undetermined. Germline V CDR1 and CDR2: SEHNR, FQNEAQ (reference sequence). The CDR3 contains 15 residues. With 5 bases removed from V and 4 bases from J, the gap between germline ends came to 17 bases. The CDR3 protein is CASSPWTAETTEAFF. In nucleotides, the CDR3 is TGTGCCAGCAGCCCCTGGACCGCCGAGACCACTGAAGCTTTCTTT.

This clone has just a few counts. The rearrangement uses TRBV25-1 and TRBJ2-7, with D uncertain. Trimming took 3 bases from V and 6 from J, leaving 9 bases between them. The CDR3 covers 12 residues. Germline V gene sequence: CDR1 MGHDK, CDR2 SYGVNS. The CDR3 loop is CASSDGLREQYF. The CDR3, as DNA: TGTGCCAGCAGTGACGGCCTTCGCGAGCAGTACTTC.

The chain uses TRBV7-2 and TRBJ1-5; D unresolved. Germline V gene lookup returns CDR1 SGHTA and CDR2 FQGNSA. This CDR3 region has 16 residues. Trimming removed 1 base at V and 4 bases at J, with 14 bases between. As DNA, the CDR3 is TGTGCCAGCAGCTTAGTCGGCCCCACCGTGAATCAGCCCCAGCATTTT. It codes for CASSLVGPTVNQPQHF.

This clone has a handful of counts. This chain joins TRBV10-3 and TRBJ1-1; 9 bases are a match to TRBD1. Germline lookup yields CDR1 ENHRY and CDR2 SYGVKD. This CDR3 is built from 14 residues. The V gene end was trimmed by 6 bases and the J gene end by 5 bases; junction bases not matched to a gene: 7. CDR3 nucleotides: TGTGCCATCAGACAGACAGGGGGAGGAACTGAAGCTTTCTTT. Its protein product is CAIRQTGGGTEAFF.

There are a few counts of this clone. The chain's CDR3 is CASSLVRGGTDTQYF. In DNA, the CDR3 is TGTGCCAGCAGCTTAGTGCGCGGGGGCACAGATACGCAGTATTTT. This rearrangement joins TRBV7-7 to TRBJ2-3, with D possibly being TRBD2 (6 bases). The germline CDR1 and CDR2 sequences are SSHAT and FNYEAQ (reference sequence). V gave up 1 base and J gave up 1 base, with 9 bases separating them. The CDR3 consists of 15 residues.

The V gene is TRBV25-1, the J gene TRBJ1-5; D not certain. This CDR3 has 13 amino acids. With 3 bases removed from V and 3 bases from J, the gap between germline ends came to 6 bases. Germline V gives CDR1 MGHDK, CDR2 SYGVNS. Here the CDR3 DNA reads TGTGCCAGCAGTGAGGCTAACAATCAGCCCCAGCATTTT. Translated: CASSEANNQPQHF. Full variable domain (rest looked up from reference TRBV25-1 and TRBJ1-5): EADIYQTPRYLVIGTGKKITLECSQTMGHDKMYWYQQDPGMELHLIHYSYGVNSTEKGDLSSESTVSRIRTEHFPLTLESARPSHTSQYLCASSEANNQPQHFGDGTRLSIL.

This clone was seen a few times. The chain combines TRBV7-9 with TRBJ1-5; perhaps TRBD1 as D (5 bases). The CDR3 has 15 amino acids. V dropped 2 bases and J dropped 5 bases, with 13 bases sitting between them. Germline CDR1 SEHNR, CDR2 FQNEAQ (reference sequence). In DNA form, the CDR3 reads TGTGCCAGCAGCTTATTAGGGGCAGGAGATCAGCCCCAGCATTTT. Its protein is CASSLLGAGDQPQHF.

CDR3 loop: CASSESESLLYGYTF. The DNA for the CDR3 is TGTGCCAGCAGTGAATCGGAGTCACTCCTCTATGGCTACACCTTC. The chain employs TRBV25-1 and TRBJ1-2, with unresolved D. Deletions cut 1 base from V and 4 bases from J, with 13 bases between. Germline loops: CDR1 MGHDK, CDR2 SYGVNS. CDR3 size: 15 residues.

The V gene is TRBV7-9, the J gene TRBJ2-3, with 7 bases matching TRBD1. CDR1 SEHNR and CDR2 FQNEAQ come from the germline V gene (reference sequence). The CDR3 is made up of 15 amino acids. J gave up 0 bases and V 5 bases, and 5 bases lay outside the gene matches. CDR3 region: CASSRLTGSTDTQYF. The DNA for the CDR3 is TGTGCCAGCAGCCGTCTGACAGGGAGCACAGATACGCAGTATTTT.

The chain combines TRBV28 with TRBJ2-5; maybe TRBD1 (5 bases). V was trimmed by 8 bases and J by 4 bases, leaving 20 bases between them. The CDR3 has 15 amino acids. CDR1 is MDHEN, CDR2 SYDVKM, per germline. CDR3 in amino acids: CASRPGGRAPETQYF. In nucleotides, the CDR3 is TGTGCCAGCCGACCCGGCGGCAGGGCCCCAGAGACCCAGTACTTC.

This clone was observed a handful of times. The chain employs TRBV9 and TRBJ2-7, with 8 bases identical to TRBD1. CDR1 and CDR2 from the germline V gene are SGDLS and YYNGEE. V dropped 4 bases and J dropped 6; count of bases not matched to a gene: 9. The CDR3 runs to 14 residues. CDR3 nucleotides: TGTGCCAGCAGCCCCCCGGCAGGGGGCACCGAGCAGTACTTC. It is translated as CASSPPAGGTEQYF.

The V call is TRBV19, the J call TRBJ1-5; 9 bases are shared with TRBD1. Germline values: CDR1 LNHDA, CDR2 SQIVND (reference sequence). This CDR3 has 13 residues. V was clipped by 5 bases and J by 5 bases; unmatched bases: 1. CDR3 sequence (DNA): TGTGCCAGTAGTTGGACAGGGGATCAGCCCCAGCATTTT. This codes for CASSWTGDQPQHF.

This clone was seen more than once but under ten times. The chain is built from TRBV29-1 and TRBJ1-2; D unresolved. There are 12 residues in the CDR3. Per the germline V gene, CDR1 is SQVTM and CDR2 is ANQGSEA. V lost 3 bases and J lost 4, with 9 bases in between. Here the CDR3 reads CSVDTFRYGYTF. The CDR3 nucleotides read TGCAGCGTTGACACCTTCCGCTATGGCTACACCTTC.

The chain employs TRBV10-1 and TRBJ2-1, with 7 bases lining up with TRBD1. This CDR3 region has 15 residues. Germline loops: CDR1 WNHNN, CDR2 SYGVQD (reference sequence). Germline trimming cut 5 bases from V and 0 bases from J; bases unmatched to any gene: 4. The DNA for the CDR3 is TGCGCCAGCAGTAACCGGGACAGCTCCTACAATGAGCAGTTCTTC. This sequence encodes CASSNRDSSYNEQFF.

The chain combines TRBV5-1 with TRBJ1-1; the D is unclear. Germline V gene lookup returns CDR1 SGHRS and CDR2 YFSETQ. The CDR3 length is 16 residues. Trimming stripped 0 bases from V and 3 bases from J, with 15 bases between. In nucleotides, the CDR3 is TGCGCCAGCAGCTTGGATCAAAGGAGGGTGGACACTGAAGCTTTCTTT. It yields the protein CASSLDQRRVDTEAFF.

CDR3 in DNA: TGTGCCAGCAGCGTAATAGGGACTAGCGGGGGGAAGCAGTTCTTC. It is translated as CASSVIGTSGGKQFF. The chain recombines TRBV7-2 with TRBJ2-1, with 15 bases fitting TRBD2. The junction had 7 bases not matched to a gene; V was cut back by 5 bases and J by 11 bases. This CDR3 has 15 amino acids. Germline CDR1 reads SGHTA; CDR2 reads FQGNSA. Full variable domain (outside the CDR3, taken from reference TRBV7-2 and TRBJ2-1): GAGVSQSPSNKVTEKGKDVELRCDPISGHTALYWYRQSLGQGLEFLIYFQGNSAPDKSGLPSDRFSAERTGGSVSTLTIQRTQQEDSAVYLCASSVIGTSGGKQFFGPGTRLTVL.

The V gene is TRBV19, the J gene TRBJ2-1, with 13 nucleotides matching TRBD2. Looked up from germline, CDR1 is LNHDA and CDR2 is SQIVND (reference sequence). This CDR3 comprises 17 residues. The trim removed 1 base at V and 2 bases at J, leaving 2 bases unmatched. DNA of the CDR3: TGTGCCAGTAGTATAGCAACTAGCGGGGGGGCCTACAATGAGCAGTTCTTC. Amino acids: CASSIATSGGAYNEQFF. Supplemented by reference TRBV19 and TRBJ2-1, the full variable domain reads DGGITQSPKYLFRKEGQNVTLSCEQNLNHDAMYWYRQDPGQGLRLIYYSQIVNDFQKGDIAEGYSVSREKKESFPLTVTSAQKNPTAFYLCASSIATSGGAYNEQFFGPGTRLTVL.

This clone was seen a handful of times. The chain combines TRBV11-3 with TRBJ2-1; 7 bases align to TRBD1. CDR3 length equals 14 residues. The trim removed 0 bases at V and 6 bases at J, leaving 2 bases unmatched. From germline, CDR1 is SGHNT and CDR2 YENEEA. In DNA form, the CDR3 reads TGTGCCAGCAGCTTAGAAGGACAGGTCAATGAGCAGTTCTTC. It codes for CASSLEGQVNEQFF.